This T cell receptor (beta chain) was recovered during a study of beta chain features in type 1 diabetes. A CD45RO/CCR7/CD25/CD127/CD95/CD27 panel sorted naive, central memory, regulatory and stem cell-like memory CD4+ cells. The purity of all sorted populations exceeded 98%. The V end was cut by 6 bases, the J end by 1 base, with 18 bases between. This CDR3 region has 16 residues. Germline V lookup: CDR1 LGHNT, CDR2 FRNRAP. Every isolated RNA sample was fully reverse transcribed, so sequencing captured expressed TCRB transcripts. Profiling relied on immunoSEQ multiplex PCR, and the TCRdb table lists in-frame clones only, not all of them. Among hundreds of thousands of clones listed, roughly 16% were seen once.

This sequence originates from a man aged 18 to 30 in good health. The source material was naive CD4+ T cells from blood. The V call is TRBV12-5, the J call TRBJ1-2; D is unclear. The chain's CDR3 is CASGPSFSRLNYGYTF. The CDR3 DNA follows: TGTGCTAGTGGCCCATCTTTCAGCCGTCTTAACTATGGCTACACCTTC.